This TCR beta chain was observed in a study of vaccination and CD4 T cells after COVID-19. The germline V and J ends were trimmed by 6 bases and 5 bases, with 13 bases remaining between them. There are 13 residues in the CDR3. Germline CDR1 and CDR2: MNHNS and SASEGT. An Oncomine TCR Beta short-read assay was used to sequence the DNA from cultured CD4+ T cells. Each CDR3 protein is one row after TCRdb ran MiXCR on the PCR reads. The sample has around 19,000 distinct CDR3 sequences; more than 40% are singletons. This clonotype was detected only a few times. Its antigen is currently unknown. As to treatment: approximately nine-day PBMC culture with coronavirus spike peptide pools or control peptides (ViraFEST assay). ViraFEST relied on peptide pools to expand antigen-specific T cells; the TCRs were sequenced afterward. Positive SARS-CoV-2 PCR tests in convalescent patients dated from March to December 2020, pre-Alpha, Beta and Delta.

The source was CD4+ T cells from blood, cultured in vitro, collected before SARS-CoV-2 vaccination. The chain couples TRBV6-1 to TRBJ1-2, with a possible D match to TRBD1 (5 bases). This TCR was sampled from a human donor who had recovered from COVID-19. This chain's CDR3 is CASRSTDFYGYTF. In DNA form, the CDR3 reads TGTGCCAGCAGGTCGACAGACTTTTATGGCTACACCTTC.